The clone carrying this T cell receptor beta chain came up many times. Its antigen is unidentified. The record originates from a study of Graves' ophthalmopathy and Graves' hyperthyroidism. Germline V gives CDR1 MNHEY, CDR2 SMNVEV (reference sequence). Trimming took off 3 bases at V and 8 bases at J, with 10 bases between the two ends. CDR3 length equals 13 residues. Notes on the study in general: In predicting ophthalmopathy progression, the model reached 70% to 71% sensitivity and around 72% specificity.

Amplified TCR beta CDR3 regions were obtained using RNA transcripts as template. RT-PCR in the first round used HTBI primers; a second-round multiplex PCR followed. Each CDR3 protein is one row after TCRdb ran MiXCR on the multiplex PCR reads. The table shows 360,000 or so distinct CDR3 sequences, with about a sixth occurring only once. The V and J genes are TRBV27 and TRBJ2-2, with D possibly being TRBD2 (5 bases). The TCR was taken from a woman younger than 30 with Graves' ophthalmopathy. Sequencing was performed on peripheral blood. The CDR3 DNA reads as TGTGCCAGCAGTTTCGGGGAAGCGGGGGAGCTGTTTTTT. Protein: CASSFGEAGELFF.